The 4 T cell receptor beta chains reported below all come from one sample, sequenced in a study of regulatory T cells in long-lasting Graves disease. As for time point: newly diagnosed GD, antithyroid drugs for less than 3 months. Construction of the TCR library relied on RNA isolated from PBMCs. According to the study, TCR beta libraries were built with iRepertoire HTBI primers and CDR3-region Arm-PCR. TCRdb re-called the multiplex PCR reads through MiXCR, storing one row per CDR3 protein. The sample records 350,000 to 400,000 distinct CDR3 sequences, around 15% being singletons. The sample was also linked to a second study, of T cells in Graves' hyperthyroidism and ophthalmopathy.

Source: peripheral blood mononuclear cells (PBMCs), taken at new diagnosis, from a patient treated with antithyroid drugs. Every receptor here comes from a woman between 18 and 29 years old with Graves disease.

This clonotype was recorded many times. This chain connects TRBV28 to TRBJ1-1; D is ambiguous. This CDR3 comprises 16 residues. The germline gives CDR1 MDHEN, CDR2 SYDVKM. The V gene lost 2 bases and the J gene lost 6 bases, with 19 bases spanning the gap. The CDR3 DNA reads as TGTGCCAGCAGTTTAGCCCAACTAATAGGAACGGCTGAAGCTTTCTTT. This sequence encodes CASSLAQLIGTAEAFF.

The CDR3 region is CASSIRTGGNSPLHF. The CDR3 DNA reads as TGTGCCAGCAGTATAAGGACCGGGGGAAATTCACCCCTCCACTTT. This chain connects TRBV6-2 or TRBV6-3 to TRBJ1-6; TRBD1 might be the D (5 bases). The CDR3 is 15 residues long. V was trimmed by 5 bases and J by 7 bases, leaving 15 bases between them. CDR1 MNHEY and CDR2 SVGEGT come from the germline V gene.

As to this clonotype: Being one base from a much bigger clone, this may be a read error. The J gene is TRBJ2-3, the V gene TRBV20-1; either TRBD1 or TRBD2 may fit D (5 bases each). This CDR3 has 14 residues. Germline assignment: CDR1 DFQATT and CDR2 SNEGSKA (reference sequence). The CDR3 loop reads CSAGEMSWDDTLYF. CDR3 in DNA: TGCAGTGCTGGGGAGATGTCCTGGGACGATACGCTGTATTTT.

This clonotype was observed many times. The chain links TRBV6-1 to TRBJ2-5, with 7 bases aligning to TRBD1. The CDR3 has 15 amino acids. V was clipped by 2 bases and J by 4 bases; unmatched bases: 7. Germline V gene data show CDR1 as MNHNS and CDR2 as SASEGT. This CDR3 is CASSELRGQRETQYF. Here the CDR3 DNA reads TGTGCCAGCAGTGAATTAAGGGGGCAGAGAGAGACCCAGTACTTC.